The 17 T cell receptor beta chains reported below all come from one sample, sequenced in a study of blood T cell repertoires in COVID-19. TCRdb keeps only in-frame clones here, not all; method: immunoSEQ multiplex PCR. The sample records 160,000 or so clones, over 70% being singletons. The sequenced material came from PBMCs or T cells enriched from blood (not recorded which). The receptors come from a woman between 35 and 50 years old with acute COVID-19.

V is TRBV13 and J is TRBJ2-5; 9 nucleotides match TRBD2. The CDR3 has 14 residues. Germline values: CDR1 PRHDT, CDR2 FYEKMQ (reference sequence). V lost 1 base to trimming and J lost 5 bases; unmatched junction nucleotides: 2. CDR3 in amino acids: CASSLEAGGETQYF. DNA of the CDR3: TGTGCCAGCAGCTTAGAGGCGGGAGGGGAGACCCAGTACTTC.

V and J are TRBV6-6 and TRBJ2-7; D possibly corresponds to TRBD2 (6 bases). Germline-derived CDR1 and CDR2 are MNHNY and SVGAGI (reference sequence). V gave up 6 bases and J gave up 4 bases, with 22 bases separating them. The CDR3 consists of 16 residues. DNA of the CDR3: TGTGCCAGCAGCCTCAACCCCCTTCGCCGGGGGTACGAGCAGTACTTC. This codes for CASSLNPLRRGYEQYF.

The chain is built from TRBV5-6 and TRBJ1-2, with 9 bases that match TRBD1. CDR1 SGHDT and CDR2 YYEEEE come from the germline V gene. The CDR3 is made up of 14 amino acids. With V trimmed by 4 bases and J by 5 bases, 6 bases remained unmatched. In nucleotides, the CDR3 is TGTGCCAGCAGCGGCGGACAGGGGCTATATGGCTACACCTTC. Translating gives CASSGGQGLYGYTF.

V is TRBV5-8 and J is TRBJ1-5; D remains unclear. With 5 bases removed from V and 2 bases from J, the gap between germline ends came to 11 bases. This CDR3 comprises 14 residues. In germline, CDR1 is SGHTS, CDR2 YDEGEE. The CDR3 reads CASRHPGGNQPQHF. CDR3 sequence (DNA): TGTGCCAGCAGGCACCCGGGAGGCAATCAGCCCCAGCATTTT.

This chain links TRBV27 with TRBJ2-2; D ambiguous. V was cut by 7 bases and J by 4 bases, with 13 bases left in between. Per the germline V gene, CDR1 is MNHEY and CDR2 is SMNVEV (reference sequence). This CDR3 is built from 14 residues. The CDR3 here is CASTLRSPTGELFF. For the CDR3, the DNA is TGTGCCAGCACCCTCCGTAGCCCCACCGGGGAGCTGTTTTTT.

V gene TRBV5-1 combines with J gene TRBJ1-1; tentatively, D is TRBD1 (5 bases). Trimming left V 1 base short and J 1 base short, with 11 bases between. Germline V gene data show CDR1 as SGHRS and CDR2 as YFSETQ. The CDR3 loop spans 15 amino acids. The CDR3 is CASSLQGVGNTEAFF. The CDR3 DNA is TGCGCCAGCAGCTTGCAGGGTGTAGGGAACACTGAAGCTTTCTTT.

The J gene is TRBJ2-5, the V gene TRBV7-2; 8 positions agree with TRBD1. The germline V gene has CDR1 SGHTA and CDR2 FQGNSA. Trimming removed 5 bases from V and 5 bases from J; junction bases left unmatched: 10. This CDR3 is 15 amino acids long. Written as DNA, the CDR3 is TGTGCCAGCAGCCCCCGGACAGGGTCTCGGGAGACCCAGTACTTC. This gives the protein CASSPRTGSRETQYF.

The chain is built from TRBV5-6 and TRBJ2-7, with 10 nucleotides matching TRBD2. The CDR3 runs 15 residues. Trimming cost V 0 bases and J 2 bases; bases outside gene matches: 2. Germline loops: CDR1 SGHDT, CDR2 YYEEEE. The DNA for the CDR3 is TGTGCCAGCAGCTTGGGAGCGGGAGGGCCCTACGAGCAGTACGTC. Its protein product is CASSLGAGGPYEQYV.

The chain combines TRBV7-2 with TRBJ1-2; TRBD1 is a possible D gene (5 bases). V lost 4 bases, J lost 8 bases, and 14 bases lay in between. The germline gives CDR1 SGHTA, CDR2 FQGNSA. This CDR3 is built from 13 residues. DNA for the CDR3: TGTGCCAGCAGCTCACTGGGGGGGTACGGCTACACCTTC. Translated, it gives CASSSLGGYGYTF.

This chain connects TRBV6-5 to TRBJ2-1; TRBD1 agrees at 9 bases. The CDR3 runs to 14 residues. Germline CDR1 MNHEY, CDR2 SVGAGI. With V trimmed by 5 bases and J by 7 bases, 6 bases remained unmatched. The CDR3 spells CASSQQGASNEQFF. Here the CDR3 DNA reads TGTGCCAGCAGTCAACAGGGGGCGTCGAATGAGCAGTTCTTC.

This chain joins TRBV27 and TRBJ2-7; 12 bases match TRBD2. Per the germline V gene, CDR1 is MNHEY and CDR2 is SMNVEV (reference sequence). This CDR3 contains 15 residues. The ends lost 8 bases at V and 2 bases at J; junction bases unmatched: 7. Written as DNA, the CDR3 is TGTGCCAGCGGGACTAGCGGGCGGTTACCCTACGAGCAGTACGTC. It yields the protein CASGTSGRLPYEQYV.

The chain combines TRBV19 with TRBJ2-5; D is possibly TRBD1 (6 bases). The V gene's germline CDR1 is LNHDA and CDR2 SQIVND (reference sequence). The ends were cut back, 4 bases at V and 1 base at J, with 10 bases in the middle. There are 14 residues in the CDR3. The CDR3 nucleotides are TGTGCCAGTAGTACTACAGGGTCCCAAGAGACCCAGTACTTC. Its protein product is CASSTTGSQETQYF.

The chain has TRBV4-1 and TRBJ1-2; 10 bases align to TRBD1. V shed 3 bases and J 8 bases; nucleotides not matched to a gene: 6. Per the germline V gene, CDR1 is MGHRA and CDR2 is YSYEKL. The CDR3 consists of 14 residues. CDR3 DNA: TGCGCCAGCAGCCATCCGGACAGGGGGGGAGGCTACACCTTC. It encodes CASSHPDRGGGYTF.

This clone was recorded a few times. This chain links TRBV6-4 with TRBJ2-1, with TRBD2 identical over 9 bases. CDR3 length equals 16 residues. CDR1 and CDR2 (germline): MRHNA, SNTAGT. V was pared by 6 bases and J by 4 bases, with 10 bases of the junction left unmatched. The DNA for the CDR3 is TGTGCCAGCAGCCCCTCGGGACTAGCAGATTACAATGAGCAGTTCTTC. Protein product: CASSPSGLADYNEQFF.

This sequence joins TRBV30 and TRBJ2-2; a weak D match, TRBD2 (5 bases). V was shortened by 7 bases and J by 0 bases, with 18 bases between the two germline ends. From germline, CDR1 is GTSNPN and CDR2 SVGIG (reference sequence). The CDR3 is 16 amino acids. The CDR3: CAYPVSGFANTGELFF. The CDR3 DNA is TGTGCCTACCCTGTAAGCGGTTTCGCGAACACCGGGGAGCTGTTTTTT.

This clone was observed a few times. An end of the junction does not agree with germline; a read error may underlie this. The chain couples TRBV11-2 to TRBJ1-1, with 7 bases aligning to TRBD1. Per the germline V gene, CDR1 is SGHAT and CDR2 is FQNNGV. CDR3 size: 14 residues. The CDR3: CASSLEGAGGQAFF. CDR3 bases: TGTGCCAGCAGCCTAGAGGGGGCGGGTGGCCAAGCTTTCTTT.

The chain links TRBV19 to TRBJ1-1, with TRBD1 matching over 7 bases. The CDR3 covers 16 residues. With V trimmed by 1 base and J by 0 bases, 5 bases remained unmatched. Germline lookup yields CDR1 LNHDA and CDR2 SQIVND (reference sequence). In DNA, the CDR3 is TGTGCCAGTAGTATAGGTGTGGGGACAGTGAACACTGAAGCTTTCTTT. This codes for CASSIGVGTVNTEAFF.